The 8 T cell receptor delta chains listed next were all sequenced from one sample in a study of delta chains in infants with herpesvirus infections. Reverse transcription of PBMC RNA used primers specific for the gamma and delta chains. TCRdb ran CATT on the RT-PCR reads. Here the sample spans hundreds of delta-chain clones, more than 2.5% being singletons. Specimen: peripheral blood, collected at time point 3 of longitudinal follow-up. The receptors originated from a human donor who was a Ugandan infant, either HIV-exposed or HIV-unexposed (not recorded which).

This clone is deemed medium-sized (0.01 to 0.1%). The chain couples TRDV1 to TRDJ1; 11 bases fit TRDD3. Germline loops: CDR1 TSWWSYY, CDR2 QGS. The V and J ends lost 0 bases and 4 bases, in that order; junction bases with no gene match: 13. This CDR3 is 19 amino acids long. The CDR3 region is CALGELKTNWGISLDKLIF. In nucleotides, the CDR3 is TGTGCTCTTGGGGAACTAAAGACCAACTGGGGGATAAGTCTCGATAAACTCATCTTT.

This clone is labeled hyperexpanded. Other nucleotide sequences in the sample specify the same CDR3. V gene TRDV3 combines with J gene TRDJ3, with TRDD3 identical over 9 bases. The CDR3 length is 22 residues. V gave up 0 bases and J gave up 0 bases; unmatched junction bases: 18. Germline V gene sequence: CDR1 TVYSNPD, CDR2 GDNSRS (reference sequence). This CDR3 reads CAFSWLSGDTNRRSWDTRQMFF. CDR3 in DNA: TGTGCCTTTAGCTGGCTCTCGGGGGATACTAACCGGCGCTCCTGGGACACCCGACAGATGTTTTTC.

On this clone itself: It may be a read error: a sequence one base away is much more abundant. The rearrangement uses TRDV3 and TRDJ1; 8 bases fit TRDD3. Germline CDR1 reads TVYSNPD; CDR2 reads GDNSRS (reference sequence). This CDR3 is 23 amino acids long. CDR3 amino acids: CAPKVRDTRTYGSFFNQSEKLIF. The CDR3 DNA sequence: TGTGCCCCAAAAGTTAGGGATACGCGCACTTATGGATCTTTTTTCAATCAATCCGAAAAACTCATCTTT.

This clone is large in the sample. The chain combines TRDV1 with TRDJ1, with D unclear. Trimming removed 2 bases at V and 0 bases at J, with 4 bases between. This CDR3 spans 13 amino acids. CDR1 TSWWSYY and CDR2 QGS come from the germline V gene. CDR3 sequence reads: CALGEEDTDKLIF. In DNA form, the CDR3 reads TGTGCTCTTGGGGAAGAGGACACCGATAAACTCATCTTT.

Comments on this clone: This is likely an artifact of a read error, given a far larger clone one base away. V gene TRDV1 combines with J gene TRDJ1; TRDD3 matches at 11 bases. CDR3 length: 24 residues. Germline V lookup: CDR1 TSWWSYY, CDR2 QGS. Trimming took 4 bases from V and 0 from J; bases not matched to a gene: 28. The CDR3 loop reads CALGGCRTYGTLWGIRWDTDKLIF. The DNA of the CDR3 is TGTGCTCTTGGGGGCTGTAGAACCTACGGTACCCTTTGGGGGATACGCTGGGACACCGATAAACTCATCTTT.

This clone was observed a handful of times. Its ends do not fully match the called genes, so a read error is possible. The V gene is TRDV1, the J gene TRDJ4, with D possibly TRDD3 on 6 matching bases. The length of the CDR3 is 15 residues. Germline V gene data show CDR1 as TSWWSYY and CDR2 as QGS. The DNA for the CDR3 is TGTGCTCTTGGGCGGTCACACTGGGAAAACAGACACCTGATCTTT. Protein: CALGRSHWENRHLIF.

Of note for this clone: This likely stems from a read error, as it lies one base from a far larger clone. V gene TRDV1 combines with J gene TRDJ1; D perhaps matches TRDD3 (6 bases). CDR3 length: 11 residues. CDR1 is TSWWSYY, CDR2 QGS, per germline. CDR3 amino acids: CAPGVPPKLIF. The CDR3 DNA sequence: TGTGCTCCTGGGGTCCCCCCAAAACTCATCTTT.

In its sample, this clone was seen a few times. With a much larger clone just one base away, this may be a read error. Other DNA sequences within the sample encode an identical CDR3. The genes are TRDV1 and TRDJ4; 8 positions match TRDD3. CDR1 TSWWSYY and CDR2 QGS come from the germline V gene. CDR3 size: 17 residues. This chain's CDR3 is CALGESVVCWGNRPLIF. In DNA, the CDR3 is TGTGCTCTTGGGGAATCTGTAGTATGCTGGGGGAACAGACCACTGATCTTT.